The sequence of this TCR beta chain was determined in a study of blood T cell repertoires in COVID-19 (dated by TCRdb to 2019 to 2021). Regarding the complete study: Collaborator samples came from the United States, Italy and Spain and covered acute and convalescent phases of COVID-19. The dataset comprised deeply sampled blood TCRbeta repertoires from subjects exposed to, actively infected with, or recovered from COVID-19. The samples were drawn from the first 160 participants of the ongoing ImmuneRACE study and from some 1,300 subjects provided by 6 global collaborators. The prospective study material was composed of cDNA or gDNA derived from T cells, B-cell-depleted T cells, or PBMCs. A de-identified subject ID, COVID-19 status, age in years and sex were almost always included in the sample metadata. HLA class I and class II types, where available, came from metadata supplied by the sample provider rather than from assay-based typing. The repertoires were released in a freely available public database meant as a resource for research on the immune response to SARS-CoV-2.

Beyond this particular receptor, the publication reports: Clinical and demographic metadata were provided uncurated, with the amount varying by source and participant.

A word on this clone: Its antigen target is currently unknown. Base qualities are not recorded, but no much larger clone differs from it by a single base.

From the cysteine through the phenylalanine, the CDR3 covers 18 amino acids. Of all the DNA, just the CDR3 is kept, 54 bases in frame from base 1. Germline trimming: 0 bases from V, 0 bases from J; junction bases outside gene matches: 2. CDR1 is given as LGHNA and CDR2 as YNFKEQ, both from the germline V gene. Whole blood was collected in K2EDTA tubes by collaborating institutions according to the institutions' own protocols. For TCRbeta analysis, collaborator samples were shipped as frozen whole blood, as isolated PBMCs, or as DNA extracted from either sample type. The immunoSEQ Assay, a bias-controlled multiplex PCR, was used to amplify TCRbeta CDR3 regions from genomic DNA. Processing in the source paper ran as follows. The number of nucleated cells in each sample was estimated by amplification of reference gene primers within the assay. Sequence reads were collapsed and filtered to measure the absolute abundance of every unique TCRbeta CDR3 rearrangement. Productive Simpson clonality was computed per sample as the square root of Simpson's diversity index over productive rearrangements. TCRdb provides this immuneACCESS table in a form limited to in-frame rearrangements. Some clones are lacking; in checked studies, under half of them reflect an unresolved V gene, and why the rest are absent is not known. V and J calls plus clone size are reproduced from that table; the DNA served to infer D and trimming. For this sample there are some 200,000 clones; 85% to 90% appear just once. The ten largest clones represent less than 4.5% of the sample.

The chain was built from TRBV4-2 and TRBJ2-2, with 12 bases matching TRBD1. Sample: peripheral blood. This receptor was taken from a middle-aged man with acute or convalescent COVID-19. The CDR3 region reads CASSQEGQGATNTGELFF. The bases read TGTGCCAGCAGCCAAGAGGGACAGGGGGCAACGAACACCGGGGAGCTGTTTTTT.